The 10 T cell receptor beta chains listed next were all sequenced from one sample in a study of neurological immune-mediated disorders. TCRdb recomputed calls from the 5' RACE reads with MiXCR, one row per CDR3 protein. The sample holds some 61,000 distinct CDR3 sequences; about 4% are singletons and the top ten take 1.3%. Sequenced: PBMCs. The source of these receptors is a man younger than 40 with multiple sclerosis.

This clonotype has at least ten counts. The chain has TRBV5-6 and TRBJ2-7; TRBD1 agrees at 9 bases. Germline trimming cut 4 bases from V and 2 bases from J; bases unmatched to any gene: 10. The CDR3 is 16 residues long. Germline V gene data show CDR1 as SGHDT and CDR2 as YYEEEE. CDR3 in DNA: TGTGCCAGCAGCCGGGGGACAGGGAAGGCGGCCTACGAGCAGTACTTC. Translating it yields CASSRGTGKAAYEQYF.

The sample holds a few counts of this clonotype. The junction does not match germline at one end; this may be a read error. The chain couples TRBV5-1 to TRBJ1-5; a possible D gene is TRBD1 (5 bases). The V gene's germline CDR1 is SGHRS and CDR2 YFSETQ. The CDR3 totals 14 residues. The CDR3 region is CASSIGTDQQPQNF. CDR3 in DNA: TGCGCCAGCAGCATCGGGACCGACCAGCAGCCCCAGAATTTT.

Many counts were recorded for this clonotype. This sequence joins TRBV10-2 and TRBJ2-5; a possible D gene is TRBD2 (6 bases). This CDR3 is built from 15 residues. V was cut by 4 bases and J by 0 bases, with 12 bases left in between. Germline CDR1 reads WSHSY; CDR2 reads SAAADI. In DNA form, the CDR3 reads TGCGCCAGCAGTGCGTGGGAGGACTACCAAGAGACCCAGTACTTC. Protein product: CASSAWEDYQETQYF.

This clonotype has a count of ten or more. V usage is TRBV27 and J usage is TRBJ2-6; D uncertain. Germline V gene sequence: CDR1 MNHEY, CDR2 SMNVEV (reference sequence). The CDR3 extends over 14 amino acids. With 8 bases removed from V and 0 bases from J, the gap between germline ends came to 8 bases. The CDR3 DNA reads TGTGCCAGCGACGCCCACTCTGGGGCCAACGTCCTGACTTTC. Translated, it gives CASDAHSGANVLTF.

This clonotype was picked up many times. This sequence joins TRBV6-2 or TRBV6-3 and TRBJ2-7; D is uncertain. This CDR3 has 12 amino acids. Germline V gene data show CDR1 as MNHEY and CDR2 as SVGEGT. Trimming took 6 bases from V and 6 from J, leaving 12 bases between them. The chain's CDR3 is CASSSRPSEQYF. As DNA, the CDR3 is TGTGCCAGCAGCTCTCGGCCCAGCGAGCAGTACTTC.

This clonotype was picked up many times. V is TRBV20-1 and J is TRBJ2-3; D not certain. The CDR3 sequence is 15 residues long. Germline CDR1 reads DFQATT; CDR2 reads SNEGSKA (reference sequence). V lost 0 bases, J lost 4 bases, and 14 bases lay in between. The CDR3 nucleotides are TGCAGTGCTAGAGATATGCTTGAAAAGTCAGATACGCAGTATTTT. The encoded protein is CSARDMLEKSDTQYF.

This clonotype was picked up a small number of times. The chain is built from TRBV14 and TRBJ1-1; the D gene is possibly TRBD1 (5 bases). The CDR3 is 12 residues long. From germline, CDR1 is SGHDN and CDR2 FVKESK. Between the trimmed V and J ends, which lost 6 bases and 5 bases, there was a span of 10 bases. Here the CDR3 reads CASSYWGTEAFF. The DNA for the CDR3 is TGTGCCAGCAGTTACTGGGGGACTGAAGCTTTCTTT.

This clonotype was seen repeatedly, ten times or more. The chain recombines TRBV7-9 with TRBJ2-7, with 12 bases fitting TRBD2. V was clipped by 5 bases and J by 0 bases; unmatched bases: 5. The CDR3 runs to 16 residues. Germline V gene data show CDR1 as SEHNR and CDR2 as FQNEAQ (reference sequence). CDR3 coding DNA: TGTGCCAGCAGCCCCGGACTAGCGGGGAGCTCCTACGAGCAGTACTTC. Its protein product is CASSPGLAGSSYEQYF.

At least ten counts were recorded for this clonotype. The rearrangement joins TRBV11-2 to TRBJ1-6, with TRBD1 matching 9 bases. From germline, CDR1 is SGHAT and CDR2 FQNNGV. The CDR3 loop spans 17 amino acids. With V trimmed by 1 base and J by 6 bases, 7 bases remained unmatched. The CDR3: CASSLVWTGASNSPLHF. In nucleotides, the CDR3 is TGTGCCAGCAGCTTAGTCTGGACAGGGGCTTCTAATTCACCCCTCCACTTT.

At least ten counts were recorded for this clonotype. The rearrangement uses TRBV12-3 or TRBV12-4 and TRBJ1-4; D gene unclear. Between the trimmed V and J ends, which lost 3 bases and 5 bases, there was a span of 10 bases. This CDR3 has 14 residues. CDR3 sequence: CASSLPGANEKLFF. In DNA, the CDR3 is TGTGCCAGCAGTTTGCCGGGAGCAAATGAAAAACTGTTTTTT.